The entry that follows covers one TCR beta chain sequence. The data are from a study of cytomegalovirus exposure and HLA in healthy donors. Use of 60 Vbeta and 13 Jbeta primers characterized the PCR. Repertoires were generated with immunoSEQ multiplex PCR, while TCRdb's copy carries only in-frame clones and drops some. The sample carries about 160,000 clones, about 80% recorded once. CDR3 length: 12 amino acids. V was clipped by 4 bases and J by 8 bases, with 12 bases between them. Per germline, CDR1 SGHRS and CDR2 YFSETQ. This sequence originates from a woman in her thirties or forties in good health and CMV-seronegative. This chain joins TRBV5-1 and TRBJ1-2; perhaps TRBD1 as D (6 bases). Source material: PBMCs. In DNA form, the CDR3 reads TGCGCCAGCAGCGGAGGACAGCGGGGCTACACCTTC. Its translation is CASSGGQRGYTF.